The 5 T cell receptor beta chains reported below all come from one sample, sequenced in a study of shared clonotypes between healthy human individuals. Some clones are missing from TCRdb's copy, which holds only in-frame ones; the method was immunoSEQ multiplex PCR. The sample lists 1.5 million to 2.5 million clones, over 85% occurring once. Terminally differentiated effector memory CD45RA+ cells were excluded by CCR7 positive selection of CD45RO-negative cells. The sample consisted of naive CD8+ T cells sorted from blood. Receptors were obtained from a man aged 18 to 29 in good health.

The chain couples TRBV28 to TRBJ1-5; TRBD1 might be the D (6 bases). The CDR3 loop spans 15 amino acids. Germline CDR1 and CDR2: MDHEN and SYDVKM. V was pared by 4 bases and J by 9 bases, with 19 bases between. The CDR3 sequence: CASSSMATGILPQHF. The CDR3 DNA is TGTGCCAGCAGTTCCATGGCGACAGGTATACTGCCCCAGCATTTT.

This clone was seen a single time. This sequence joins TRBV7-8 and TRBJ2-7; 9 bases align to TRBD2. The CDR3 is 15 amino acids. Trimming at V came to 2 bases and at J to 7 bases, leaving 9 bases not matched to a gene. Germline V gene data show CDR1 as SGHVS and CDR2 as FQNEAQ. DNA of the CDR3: TGTGCCAGCAGCTTACACTTAGCGGGAGCGGAAGAGCAGTACTTC. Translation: CASSLHLAGAEEQYF.

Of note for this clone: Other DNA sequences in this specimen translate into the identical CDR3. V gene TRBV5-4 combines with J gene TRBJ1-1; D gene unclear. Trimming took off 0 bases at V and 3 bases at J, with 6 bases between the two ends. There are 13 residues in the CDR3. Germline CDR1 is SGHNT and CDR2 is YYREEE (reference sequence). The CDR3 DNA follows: TGTGCCAGCAGCTTGGGGGCCGACACTGAAGCTTTCTTT. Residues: CASSLGADTEAFF.

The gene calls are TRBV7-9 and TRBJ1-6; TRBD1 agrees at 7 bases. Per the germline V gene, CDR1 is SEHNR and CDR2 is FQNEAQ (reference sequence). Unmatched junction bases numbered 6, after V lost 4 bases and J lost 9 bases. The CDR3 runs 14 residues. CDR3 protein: CASSSTGAGSPLHF. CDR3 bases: TGTGCCAGCAGCTCCACAGGGGCCGGTTCACCCCTCCACTTT.

CDR3 in amino acids: CASSLLRREGPYEQYF. The CDR3 nucleotides read TGTGCCAGCAGTTTATTACGGCGGGAGGGCCCCTACGAGCAGTACTTC. The chain links TRBV27 to TRBJ2-7; 9 nucleotides agree with TRBD2. The CDR3 is 16 amino acids. CDR1 is MNHEY, CDR2 SMNVEV, per germline (reference sequence). Losses at the gene ends were 1 base for V and 2 bases for J; bases not matched to a gene: 6.